These T cell receptor beta chains were read from a single sample in a study of blood T cells in healthy people across ages. TCRdb analysed the 5' RACE reads with MiXCR anew, one entry per CDR3 protein. In the table there are about 1 million distinct CDR3 sequences, 45% of which are singletons. Sequences were obtained from blood. These receptors were taken from a woman aged 60-75 years in good health. Both conserved end residues are part of each CDR3. A D gene is named only where the DNA matches it firmly. A clone size is listed for some rows: how often the clone was seen (once, few, many), or a class if it is expanded.

>TRBJ2-1|.|TRBD1|TRBV24-1
TGTGCCACCAGTGCCCAGGGGGATGAGCAGTTCTTC
CATSAQGDEQFF
>TRBJ2-7|.|TRBD2|TRBV18
TGTGCCAGCTCCCCTCGGGGGGGCGGCTACGAGCAGTACTTC
CASSPRGGGYEQYF
>TRBJ2-3|.|TRBD2|TRBV7-9
TGTGCCAGCAGCTTAGGGGGGGGGAGGGACACAGATACGCAGTATTTT
CASSLGGGRDTDTQYF
>TRBJ2-3|.|TRBD2|TRBV6-1
TGTGCCAGCAGTGAATCCGGGGGGAGGGTCAGCACAGATACGCAGTATTTT
CASSESGGRVSTDTQYF
>TRBJ1-5|.|.|TRBV12-3/TRBV12-4
TGTGCCAGCAGGCCGGGAGGGATGAACAATCAGCCCCAGCATTTT
CASRPGGMNNQPQHF
>TRBJ2-3|many|TRBD2|TRBV5-1
TGTGCCAGCAGCTTAGCGGGAGATACGCAGTATTTT
CASSLAGDTQYF
>TRBJ2-7|.|.|TRBV9
TGTGCCAGCAGCGTAGAGGCTCACAGCACCTACGAGCAGTACTTC
CASSVEAHSTYEQYF
>TRBJ2-3|.|TRBD2|TRBV4-1
TGCGCCAGCAGCCAATACGCGACTAGCGGGAAAAGCACAGATACGCAGTATTTT
CASSQYATSGKSTDTQYF
>TRBJ2-1|.|.|TRBV2
TGTGCCAGCACCCCAGTCCTTAGGGGCAATGAGCAGTTCTTC
CASTPVLRGNEQFF
>TRBJ1-1|.|.|TRBV28
TGTGCCAGCAGAACAAGGACAGCCTCGTATGAAGCTTTCTTT
CASRTRTASYEAFF
>TRBJ1-5|many|.|TRBV20-1
TGCAGTGCTAGATCGGGGCAGGGTAGTAGCAATCAGCCCCAGCATTTT
CSARSGQGSSNQPQHF
>TRBJ2-3|.|.|TRBV9
TGTGCCGGCAGCCCAAACACTAGTCCGGGGACAGATACGCAGTATTTT
CAGSPNTSPGTDTQYF
>TRBJ2-7|.|.|TRBV20-1
TGCAGTGCCCAGGGGGCGGGAGGCTCCTACAATGAGCAGTACTTC
CSAQGAGGSYNEQYF
>TRBJ2-5|.|TRBD2|TRBV27
TGTGCCAGCAAGGCCCGGCTAGCGGGAGGTCAAGAGACCCAGTACTTC
CASKARLAGGQETQYF
>TRBJ2-7|.|TRBD2|TRBV9
TGTGCCAGCAGCGTAGTAGGACTAGCGGGGAACTTCAATGAGCAGTACTTC
CASSVVGLAGNFNEQYF
>TRBJ1-1|.|TRBD1|TRBV14
TGTGCCAGCAGCCAAGATAGGACAGGAATGATGAACACTGAAGCTTTCTTT
CASSQDRTGMMNTEAFF
>TRBJ2-7|.|.|TRBV20-1
TGCGGTGCTAGAGATGACTACCAAACCTACGAGCAGTACTTC
CGARDDYQTYEQYF
>TRBJ1-4|few|.|TRBV6-6
TGTGCCAGCAGCCTCTGGGAAAATGAAAAACTGTTTTTT
CASSLWENEKLFF
>TRBJ2-2|few|.|TRBV15
TGTGCCACCAGCTATTTGGGCGGGGAGCTGTTTTTT
CATSYLGGELFF
>TRBJ2-3|.|.|TRBV27
TGTGCCAGCACCCAGAGTCGGGCAGGGGATACGCAGTATTTT
CASTQSRAGDTQYF
>TRBJ2-3|few|TRBD2|TRBV20-1
TGCAGTGCTAGAGCGACTAGCGGGAGGACAGATACGCAGTATTTT
CSARATSGRTDTQYF
>TRBJ2-3|.|.|TRBV5-6
TGTGCCAGCAGCGTTCGAGGGTCGGGAGATACGCAGTATTTT
CASSVRGSGDTQYF
>TRBJ2-5|.|TRBD2|TRBV6-5
TGTGCCAGCAGGTTAGCGGGAGGCCACAATGAGCAGTACTTC
CASRLAGGHNEQYF
>TRBJ1-5|.|.|TRBV20-1
TGCAGTGCTAGAGCTGAGAATCAGCCCCAGCATTTT
CSARAENQPQHF
>TRBJ2-4|.|TRBD2|TRBV20-1
TGCAGTGCGCAGACTAGCGGGAGGGCCAAAAACATTCAGTACTTC
CSAQTSGRAKNIQYF
>TRBJ2-5|few|TRBD1|TRBV5-1
TGCGCCAGCTCGGACAGGGGGCGCAAGGAAGAGACCCAGTACTTC
CASSDRGRKEETQYF